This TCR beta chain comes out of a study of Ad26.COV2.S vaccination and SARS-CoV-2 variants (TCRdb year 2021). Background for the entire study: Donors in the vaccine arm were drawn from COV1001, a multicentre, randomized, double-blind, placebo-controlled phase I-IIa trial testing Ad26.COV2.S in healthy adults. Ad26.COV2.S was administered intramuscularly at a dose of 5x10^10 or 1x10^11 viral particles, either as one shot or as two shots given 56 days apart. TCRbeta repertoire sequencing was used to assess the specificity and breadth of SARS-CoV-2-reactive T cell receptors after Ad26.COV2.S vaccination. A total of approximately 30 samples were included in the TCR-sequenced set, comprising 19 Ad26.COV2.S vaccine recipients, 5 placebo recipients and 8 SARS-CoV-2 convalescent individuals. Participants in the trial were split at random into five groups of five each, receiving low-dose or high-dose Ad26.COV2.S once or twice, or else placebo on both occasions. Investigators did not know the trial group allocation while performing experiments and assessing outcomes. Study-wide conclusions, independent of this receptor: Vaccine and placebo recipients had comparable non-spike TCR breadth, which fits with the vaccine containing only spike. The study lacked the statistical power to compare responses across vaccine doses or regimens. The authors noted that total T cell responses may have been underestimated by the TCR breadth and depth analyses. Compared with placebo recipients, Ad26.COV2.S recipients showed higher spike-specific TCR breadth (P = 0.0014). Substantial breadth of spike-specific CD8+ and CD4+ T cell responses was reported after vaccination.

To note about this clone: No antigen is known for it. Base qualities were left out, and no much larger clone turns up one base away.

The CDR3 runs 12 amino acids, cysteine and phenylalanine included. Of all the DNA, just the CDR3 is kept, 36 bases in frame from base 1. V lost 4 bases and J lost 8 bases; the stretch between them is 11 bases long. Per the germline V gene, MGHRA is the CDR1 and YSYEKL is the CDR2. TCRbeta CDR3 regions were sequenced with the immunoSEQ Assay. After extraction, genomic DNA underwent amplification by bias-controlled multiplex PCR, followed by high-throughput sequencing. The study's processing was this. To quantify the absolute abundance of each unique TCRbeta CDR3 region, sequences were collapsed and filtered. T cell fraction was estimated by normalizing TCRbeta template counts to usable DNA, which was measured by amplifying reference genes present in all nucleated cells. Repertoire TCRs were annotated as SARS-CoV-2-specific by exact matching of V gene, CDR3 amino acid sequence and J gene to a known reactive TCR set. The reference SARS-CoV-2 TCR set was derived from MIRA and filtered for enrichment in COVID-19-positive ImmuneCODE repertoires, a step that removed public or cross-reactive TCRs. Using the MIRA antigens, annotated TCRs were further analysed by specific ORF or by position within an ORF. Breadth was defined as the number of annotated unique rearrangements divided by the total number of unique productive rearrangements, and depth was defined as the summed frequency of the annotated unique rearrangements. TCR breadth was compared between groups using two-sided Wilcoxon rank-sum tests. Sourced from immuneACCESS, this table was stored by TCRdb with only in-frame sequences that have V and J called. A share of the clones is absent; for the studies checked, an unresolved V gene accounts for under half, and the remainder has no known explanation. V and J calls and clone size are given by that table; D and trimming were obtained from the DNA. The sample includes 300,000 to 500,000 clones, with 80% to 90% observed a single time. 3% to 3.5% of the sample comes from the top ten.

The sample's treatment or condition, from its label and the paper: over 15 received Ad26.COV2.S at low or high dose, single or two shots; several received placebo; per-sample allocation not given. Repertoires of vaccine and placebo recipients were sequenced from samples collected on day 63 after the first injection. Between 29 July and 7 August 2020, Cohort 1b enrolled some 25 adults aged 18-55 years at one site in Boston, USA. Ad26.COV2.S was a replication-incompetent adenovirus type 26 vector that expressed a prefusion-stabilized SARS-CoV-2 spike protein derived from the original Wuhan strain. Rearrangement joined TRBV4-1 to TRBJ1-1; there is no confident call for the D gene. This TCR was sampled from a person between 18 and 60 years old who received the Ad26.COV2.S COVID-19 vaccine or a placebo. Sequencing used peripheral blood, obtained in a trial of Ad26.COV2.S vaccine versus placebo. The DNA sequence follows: TGCGCCAGCAGCCCCCCGGGTCCCGAAGCTTTCTTT. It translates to CASSPPGPEAFF.